The T cell receptor (beta chain) described here comes from a study of blood T cells in healthy people across ages. Study observations and caveats: Both naive CD4+ cell counts and diversity were greater in long-lived donors than in aged donors. With age, beta diversity per million T cells declined roughly linearly, significantly by over 35.

The extraction recovered at least 5 micrograms of total RNA per sample. Primed by a sample-barcoded 5' primer and a J-beta primer mix, a second PCR proceeded for 7 to 11 cycles. TCRdb reprocessed the 5' RACE reads with MiXCR, giving one entry per CDR3 protein. The sample lists about 1.4 million distinct CDR3 sequences; roughly 64% were seen once. Concerning this clonotype: Its antigen is currently unknown.

The length of the CDR3 is 15 residues. CDR1 MNHEY and CDR2 SVGAGI come from the germline V gene. After removal of 6 bases from V and 3 bases from J, the junction contained 6 bases not matched to a gene. The chain is built from TRBV6-5 and TRBJ2-2, with 8 bases lining up with TRBD1. The sequencing input was blood. This TCR came from a man between 18 and 35 years old in good health. The CDR3 sequence: CASSRGQADTGELFF. CDR3 nucleotides: TGTGCCAGCAGCCGGGGACAGGCGGACACCGGGGAGCTGTTTTTT.